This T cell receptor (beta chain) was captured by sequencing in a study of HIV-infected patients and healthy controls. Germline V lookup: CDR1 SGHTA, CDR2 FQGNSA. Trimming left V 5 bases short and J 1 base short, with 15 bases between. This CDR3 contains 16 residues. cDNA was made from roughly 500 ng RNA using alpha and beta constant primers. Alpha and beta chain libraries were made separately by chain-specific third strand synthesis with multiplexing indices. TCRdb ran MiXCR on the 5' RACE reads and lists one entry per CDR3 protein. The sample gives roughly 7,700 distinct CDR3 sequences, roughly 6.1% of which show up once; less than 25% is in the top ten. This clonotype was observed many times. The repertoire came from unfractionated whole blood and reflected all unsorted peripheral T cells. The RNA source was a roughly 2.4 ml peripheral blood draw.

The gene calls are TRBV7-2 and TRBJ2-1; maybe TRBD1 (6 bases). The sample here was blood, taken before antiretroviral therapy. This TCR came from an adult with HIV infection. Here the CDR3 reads CASSPPSGHSYNEQFF. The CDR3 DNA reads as TGTGCCAGCAGCCCACCGTCGGGACATTCCTACAATGAGCAGTTCTTC.